The next 5 T cell receptor beta chains were all read from a single sample in a study of T cell responses to AZD1222 COVID-19 vaccine. Produced via immunoSEQ multiplex PCR; TCRdb's table is partial and in-frame only. Of 150,000 or so clones listed, less than 90% were seen once; the top ten hold roughly 5.8%. The starting material was peripheral blood, obtained on day 0 of MenACWY control vaccination. Source of these receptors: an adult in good health.

This chain connects TRBV4-3 to TRBJ2-1; a weak D match, TRBD1 (5 bases). Germline CDR1 and CDR2: LGHNA and YSLEER. The CDR3 consists of 15 residues. The ends were cut back, 5 bases at V and 0 bases at J, with 11 bases in the middle. CDR3 bases: TGCGCCAGCAGCTGGACAACGAGCTCCTACAATGAGCAGTTCTTC. It yields the protein CASSWTTSSYNEQFF.

There are a few counts of this clone. V gene TRBV18 combines with J gene TRBJ2-5, with D unclear. Trimming stripped 4 bases from V and 1 base from J, with 13 bases between. This CDR3 spans 15 amino acids. Looked up from germline, CDR1 is KGHSH and CDR2 is LQKENI. In nucleotides, the CDR3 is TGTGCCAGCTCACAGGGCTTGAGTTTCCAAGAGACCCAGTACTTC. Translation: CASSQGLSFQETQYF.

This sequence joins TRBV18 and TRBJ1-2; perhaps TRBD1 as D (6 bases). The germline gives CDR1 KGHSH, CDR2 LQKENI. The CDR3 length is 15 residues. V was cut by 0 bases and J by 8 bases, with 16 bases left in between. CDR3 sequence: CASSPPSRGSVGYTF. DNA for the CDR3: TGTGCCAGCTCACCACCGTCCAGGGGATCTGTAGGCTACACCTTC.

This sequence joins TRBV11-3 and TRBJ2-1, with 7 bases fitting TRBD2. In germline, CDR1 is SGHNT, CDR2 YENEEA. With V trimmed by 0 bases and J by 0 bases, 2 bases remained unmatched. The CDR3 sequence is 16 residues long. CDR3 nucleotide sequence: TGTGCCAGCAGCTTAGATCGCGGGAGCTCCTACAATGAGCAGTTCTTC. Its protein product is CASSLDRGSSYNEQFF.

V gene TRBV4-2 combines with J gene TRBJ2-1; D is unresolved. Germline CDR1 reads LGHNA; CDR2 reads YNFKEQ. The CDR3 runs 12 residues. Trimming removed 4 bases from V and 8 bases from J, with 9 bases in between. The CDR3 is CASSPRVDEQFF. The CDR3 DNA reads as TGTGCCAGCAGCCCTCGGGTCGATGAGCAGTTCTTC.